The sequence of this T cell receptor beta chain was determined in a study of regulatory T cells in long-lasting Graves disease. This clonotype was seen more than once but under ten times. The CDR3 length is 14 residues. Germline trimming cut 6 bases from V and 5 bases from J; bases unmatched to any gene: 10. Germline CDR1 reads DFQATT; CDR2 reads SNEGSKA (reference sequence). The sample's time point: persistent/refractory GD, antithyroid drugs over 5 years with positive TRAb. RNA isolated from PBMCs was used to make the TCR library. CDR3 regions were amplified by Arm-PCR using iRepertoire HTBI primers to build TCR beta libraries. As processed by the authors: Identification yielded approximately 67 TRBV and some 15 TRBJ segments across samples. TCRdb ran MiXCR on the multiplex PCR reads and lists one entry per CDR3 protein. V and J calls and clone size were set by TCRdb, not the authors. The sample records some 420,000 distinct CDR3 sequences, around a fifth being singletons.

Sequenced here: peripheral blood mononuclear cells (PBMCs), sampled when the disease was refractory, from a patient treated with antithyroid drugs. This clonotype was sampled from a female donor with Graves disease. V and J are TRBV20-1 and TRBJ2-5; TRBD2 matches 9 bases. The CDR3 sequence is CSARKRGAWETQYF. The CDR3 coding sequence is TGCAGTGCCAGAAAGCGGGGGGCCTGGGAGACCCAGTACTTC.